This T cell receptor (beta chain) was documented in a study of T cells after yellow fever vaccination. The CDR3 is 12 amino acids. Germline CDR1 reads SNHLY; CDR2 reads FYNNEI. V lost 7 bases and J lost 5, with 11 bases in between. A single record per CDR3 protein comes from TCRdb applying MiXCR to the 5' RACE reads. Of some 120,000 distinct CDR3 sequences in the sample, about 7.4% were seen once. Material: CD4+ T cells sorted from PBMCs, obtained roughly 10 days after the first yellow fever vaccination. The genes are TRBV2 and TRBJ1-2; D is perhaps TRBD1 (6 bases). This TCR was sampled from a man aged 18 to 30 who received the YFV17D yellow fever vaccine. Written as DNA, the CDR3 is TGTGCCAGCACCGGGGGCGGGTATGGCTACACCTTC. This gives the protein CASTGGGYGYTF.